This TCR beta chain is from a study of OX40 agonist ivuxolimab in advanced cancers. Overall study context: Six ivuxolimab dose levels, 0.01 to 10 mg/kg, were given intravenously every 2 weeks. Three dose-escalation patients had partial responses: one with hepatocellular carcinoma and two with cutaneous melanoma.

Of note for this clone: Its target is not known.

V was shortened by 6 bases and J by 5 bases, with 14 bases between the two germline ends. Germline CDR1 reads MDHEN; CDR2 reads SYDVKM. This CDR3 is 14 amino acids long. Measured with immunoSEQ multiplex PCR; TCRdb has only the in-frame clones, and not every one. The sample yields more than 45,000 clones, around 78% seen once. Study-wide results and limits: Averaged across samples, CD8+ T cells carried more expanded clones than CD4+ did. Dosing at 0.1 to 3.0 mg/kg was accompanied by clonal expansion of CD4+ and CD8+ blood T cells by week 6.

The starting material was CD4+ or CD8+ T cells sorted from blood, obtained in a trial of the OX40 agonist ivuxolimab. The clonotype originates from an adult with an advanced solid tumor such as melanoma, head and neck, liver or kidney cancer. This chain links TRBV28 with TRBJ1-5; TRBD1 might be the D (5 bases). The CDR3 here is CASRLGGPHQPQHF. The CDR3 DNA sequence: TGTGCCAGCAGGTTGGGGGGACCCCATCAGCCCCAGCATTTT.